This T cell receptor beta chain was identified in a study of Tregs in tolerant kidney transplant recipients. Trimming left V 4 bases short and J 4 bases short, with 10 bases between. The CDR3 is made up of 13 amino acids. CDR1 MNHNS and CDR2 SASEGT come from the germline V gene. Profiled with immunoSEQ multiplex PCR; TCRdb holds only in-frame clones, not every one. Of over 85,000 clones in the sample, roughly 93% were seen once. The TCR was taken from a human donor who received a combined kidney and bone marrow transplant. This sample comprised CD4+ T cells from blood, obtained before the transplant. The chain combines TRBV6-1 with TRBJ1-1; D unclear. CDR3 amino acids: CASSGGRGTEAFF. The DNA of the CDR3 is TGTGCCAGCAGTGGAGGGCGCGGCACTGAAGCTTTCTTT.